The 19 T cell receptor beta chains in this list originate from one sample, sequenced in a study of regulatory T cells in long-lasting Graves disease. Time point of the sample: persistent/refractory GD, antithyroid drugs over 5 years with positive TRAb. RNA isolated from PBMCs was used to make the TCR library. Through Arm-PCR of CDR3 regions and iRepertoire HTBI primers, TCR beta libraries were built. TCRdb re-called the multiplex PCR reads through MiXCR, storing one row per CDR3 protein. The sample has roughly 400,000 distinct CDR3 sequences, around 23% seen once. The source was peripheral blood mononuclear cells (PBMCs), collected when the disease was refractory, from a patient treated with antithyroid drugs. The receptors derive from a female donor with Graves disease.

There are many counts of this clonotype. Here the CDR3 DNA reads TGTGCCAGTAGTATCCGGACAGGGAACCGTTTGCCCCAGCATTTT. It encodes CASSIRTGNRLPQHF. The rearrangement uses TRBV19 and TRBJ1-5; TRBD1 matches 8 bases. The CDR3 spans 15 residues. V was pared by 3 bases and J by 9 bases, with 10 bases of the junction left unmatched. Germline assignment: CDR1 LNHDA and CDR2 SQIVND (reference sequence). The complete variable domain, with remaining parts taken from reference TRBV19 and TRBJ1-5, reads DGGITQSPKYLFRKEGQNVTLSCEQNLNHDAMYWYRQDPGQGLRLIYYSQIVNDFQKGDIAEGYSVSREKKESFPLTVTSAQKNPTAFYLCASSIRTGNRLPQHFGDGTRLSIL.

This CDR3 reads CASSSPLRDSGNTIYF. The CDR3 DNA is TGTGCCAGCAGTTCCCCCTTAAGGGACTCTGGAAACACCATATATTTT. This rearrangement joins TRBV28 to TRBJ1-3; the D is unclear. CDR3 length: 16 residues. Germline assignment: CDR1 MDHEN and CDR2 SYDVKM. V was shortened by 4 bases and J by 0 bases, with 13 bases between the two germline ends. The full variable domain, its missing parts supplied by reference TRBV28 and TRBJ1-3, is DVKVTQSSRYLVKRTGEKVFLECVQDMDHENMFWYRQDPGLGLRLIYFSYDVKMKEKGDIPEGYSVSREKKERFSLILESASTNQTSMYLCASSSPLRDSGNTIYFGEGSWLTVV.

This clonotype turned up a few times. The chain recombines TRBV29-1 with TRBJ2-7, with 7 bases matching TRBD2. Germline V gives CDR1 SQVTM, CDR2 ANQGSEA. Trimming cost V 7 bases and J 6 bases; bases outside gene matches: 12. The CDR3 extends over 13 amino acids. CDR3 in amino acids: CSAGGSIWSEQYF. CDR3 nucleotide sequence: TGCAGCGCCGGCGGGAGTATCTGGAGCGAGCAGTACTTC.

For this clonotype: A much larger clone lies a single base off, so this may be a read error. The genes are TRBV5-1 and TRBJ1-5, with TRBD1 matching 9 bases. Germline CDR1 and CDR2: SGHRS and YFSETQ. The CDR3 consists of 15 residues. The CDR3 nucleotides are TGCGCCAGCTGTCCCGGGACAGGGAGCAATCGGCCCCAGCATTTT. It encodes CASCPGTGSNRPQHF.

V and J are TRBV20-1 and TRBJ2-7; possibly TRBD1 for D (5 bases). V gave up 0 bases and J gave up 2 bases, with 17 bases separating them. Germline V CDR1 and CDR2: DFQATT, SNEGSKA (reference sequence). This CDR3 has 16 amino acids. CDR3 sequence reads: CSARDLADSNPYEQYF. The CDR3 nucleotides read TGCAGTGCTAGAGATTTAGCCGACAGTAACCCCTACGAGCAGTACTTC.

This clonotype was observed many times. The chain joins TRBV27 to TRBJ2-7; D gene uncertain. The V end was cut by 1 base, the J end by 0 bases, with 7 bases between. Germline V gives CDR1 MNHEY, CDR2 SMNVEV (reference sequence). The CDR3 length is 14 residues. CDR3 in DNA: TGTGCCAGCAGTTTATTTGCCAGCTCCTACGAGCAGTACTTC. As protein: CASSLFASSYEQYF.

The chain carries TRBV5-1 and TRBJ1-2; D is ambiguous. Germline-derived CDR1 and CDR2 are SGHRS and YFSETQ. The CDR3 is 15 residues long. V lost 7 bases and J 7 bases, leaving 23 bases between the germline ends. CDR3 sequence (DNA): TGCGCCAGCGGCCTCCAGGACGGGATTAAGGTTGGCTACACCTTC. It codes for CASGLQDGIKVGYTF.

This rearrangement joins TRBV7-2 to TRBJ1-2; TRBD1 is a possible D gene (6 bases). With 1 base removed from V and 8 bases from J, the gap between germline ends came to 20 bases. The CDR3 has 16 amino acids. Germline assignment: CDR1 SGHTA and CDR2 FQGNSA. This CDR3 is CASSLGPGQISRGYTF. The CDR3 DNA reads TGTGCCAGCAGCTTAGGACCGGGACAAATCTCTAGGGGCTACACCTTC.

In this sample, this clonotype turned up a few times. This chain connects TRBV12-3 or TRBV12-4 to TRBJ2-7; 9 positions match TRBD1. With V trimmed by 4 bases and J by 3 bases, 10 bases remained unmatched. CDR3 length equals 16 residues. The CDR3 loop reads CASSSQGGQGGYEQYF. In DNA, the CDR3 is TGTGCCAGCAGTTCCCAGGGGGGACAGGGAGGCTACGAGCAGTACTTC.

The sample holds a few counts of this clonotype. The J gene is TRBJ2-7, the V gene TRBV19; D might be TRBD1 (5 bases). Trimming pared 3 bases from V and 2 bases from J, leaving 8 bases between. The CDR3 has 13 amino acids. Per the germline V gene, CDR1 is LNHDA and CDR2 is SQIVND (reference sequence). DNA for the CDR3: TGTGCCAGTAGTATTGCAGGGACCTACGAGCAGTACTTC. It codes for CASSIAGTYEQYF.

This clonotype was detected ten times or more. The J gene is TRBJ1-4, the V gene TRBV12-3 or TRBV12-4, with TRBD1 as a possible D gene (6 bases). V was trimmed by 1 base and J by 4 bases, leaving 7 bases between them. The CDR3 length is 14 residues. Written as DNA, the CDR3 is TGTGCCAGCAGTTTAGAGGGACATAATGAAAAACTGTTTTTT. It is translated as CASSLEGHNEKLFF.

This clonotype turned up a few times. This chain connects TRBV7-2 to TRBJ2-7, with D perhaps given as TRBD1 or TRBD2 (5 bases each). Trimming removed 4 bases at V and 3 bases at J, with 16 bases between. The germline gives CDR1 SGHTA, CDR2 FQGNSA. The CDR3 loop spans 15 amino acids. CDR3 sequence: CASSWETEGNYEQYF. The CDR3, as DNA: TGTGCCAGCAGCTGGGAGACAGAGGGGAACTACGAGCAGTACTTC. The entire variable domain, with the rest obtained from reference TRBV7-2 and TRBJ2-7, is as follows: GAGVSQSPSNKVTEKGKDVELRCDPISGHTALYWYRQSLGQGLEFLIYFQGNSAPDKSGLPSDRFSAERTGGSVSTLTIQRTQQEDSAVYLCASSWETEGNYEQYFGPGTRLTVT.

This clonotype has ten or more counts. This chain connects TRBV12-3 or TRBV12-4 to TRBJ1-4; TRBD1 matches 8 bases. This CDR3 has 19 residues. Trimming took 5 bases from V and 0 from J; bases not matched to a gene: 14. CDR3 sequence (DNA): TGTGCCAGCAGTCTAGGACAGGGAGGTATCTATCCAACTAATGAAAAACTGTTTTTT. Amino acids: CASSLGQGGIYPTNEKLFF.

With respect to this clonotype: With a much larger clone just one base away, this may be a read error. The J gene is TRBJ1-2, the V gene TRBV2, with D perhaps TRBD1 (5 bases). Germline CDR1 SNHLY, CDR2 FYNNEI. The CDR3 is made up of 13 amino acids. Here the CDR3 DNA reads TGTGCCAGCAGAGGAGGGGCAGACTATGGCCACACCTTC. Translated, it gives CASRGGADYGHTF.

V usage is TRBV6-1 and J usage is TRBJ2-6; no reliable D call. The CDR3 is 15 residues long. Germline V lookup: CDR1 MNHNS, CDR2 SASEGT. Trimming took 6 bases from V and 0 from J, leaving 9 bases between them. CDR3 sequence (DNA): TGTGCCAGCAGAAGAACCAACTCTGGGGCCAACGTCCTGACTTTC. Its protein is CASRRTNSGANVLTF.

The chain joins TRBV6-1 to TRBJ1-3; D gene uncertain. This CDR3 has 13 residues. Trimming removed 6 bases from V and 1 base from J, with 7 bases in between. Germline CDR1 reads MNHNS; CDR2 reads SASEGT. The CDR3 region has the DNA TGTGCCAGCAGACGGACTTCTGGAAACACCATATATTTT. Translating gives CASRRTSGNTIYF.

This chain links TRBV3-1 with TRBJ2-3; D remains unclear. CDR1 and CDR2 (germline): LGHDT, YNNKEL (reference sequence). The CDR3 spans 16 residues. Trimming shortened V by 2 bases and J by 2 bases, and 14 bases separated the two germline ends. As DNA, the CDR3 is TGTGCCAGCAGCCAAATCGGTGGTAGGACCACAGATACGCAGTATTTT. It codes for CASSQIGGRTTDTQYF.

A word on this clonotype: A much more abundant neighbour one base away suggests this may be a read error. The chain is built from TRBV7-6 and TRBJ2-7, with D perhaps being TRBD1 or TRBD2 (5 bases each). V was shortened by 6 bases and J by 2 bases, with 11 bases between the two germline ends. This CDR3 spans 13 amino acids. Germline V gene sequence: CDR1 SGHVS, CDR2 FNYEAQ. CDR3 DNA: TGTGCCAGCAGGGGGGACGGTACCTACGAGCAGTACTTC. As protein: CASRGDGTYEQYF.

This clonotype was seen ten or more times. CDR3 region: CASSREEDSPLHF. The CDR3 nucleotides read TGTGCCAGCAGCCGGGAAGAAGATTCACCCCTCCACTTT. The chain joins TRBV12-3 or TRBV12-4 to TRBJ1-6, with D hard to call. The CDR3 loop spans 13 amino acids. Trimming stripped 6 bases from V and 8 bases from J, with 11 bases between.